Below are 19 T cell receptor beta chains sequenced from a single sample in a study of blood T cell repertoires in COVID-19. Produced via immunoSEQ multiplex PCR; TCRdb's table is partial and in-frame only. The sample has 150,000 to 200,000 clones, 84% seen once. Sample: PBMCs or T cells enriched from blood (not recorded which). These receptors all come from a man aged 45-65 years who had recovered from COVID-19.

This chain connects TRBV27 to TRBJ2-1; TRBD2 matches at 10 bases. V lost 5 bases, J lost 0 bases, and 4 bases stayed unmatched. The length of the CDR3 is 16 residues. CDR1 and CDR2 from the germline V gene are MNHEY and SMNVEV (reference sequence). DNA of the CDR3: TGTGCCAGCAGTCAAAAGCGGGGGGGCTCCTACAATGAGCAGTTCTTC. Translating gives CASSQKRGGSYNEQFF.

The gene calls are TRBV3-1 (or the pseudogene TRBV3-2) and TRBJ1-5, with 7 bases identical to TRBD1. In germline, CDR1 is LGHDT, CDR2 YNNKEL (reference sequence). CDR3 size: 14 residues. Trimming at V came to 6 bases and at J to 3 bases, leaving 5 bases not matched to a gene. CDR3 region: CASSGQVDNQPQHF. In DNA form, the CDR3 reads TGTGCCAGCAGTGGACAGGTCGACAATCAGCCCCAGCATTTT.

The sample holds a few counts of this clone. The V and J genes are TRBV28 and TRBJ1-3; 7 nucleotides line up with TRBD1. CDR1 is MDHEN and CDR2 is SYDVKM in the germline V gene. The ends lost 5 bases at V and 1 base at J; junction bases unmatched: 8. The CDR3 is 16 residues long. CDR3 in DNA: TGTGCCAGCAGTATCGGCGACAGGGTGTCTGGAAACACCATATATTTT. Its translation is CASSIGDRVSGNTIYF.

This clone was seen a single time. This rearrangement joins TRBV4-1 to TRBJ1-5, with a tentative D call TRBD1 (6 bases). This CDR3 is built from 18 residues. Trimming left V 0 bases short and J 1 base short, with 16 bases between. Germline V gives CDR1 MGHRA, CDR2 YSYEKL. The CDR3 spells CASSQEGAGSLSNQPQHF. The CDR3 DNA reads as TGCGCCAGCAGCCAAGAGGGGGCAGGATCTCTCAGCAATCAGCCCCAGCATTTT.

The gene calls are TRBV6-5 and TRBJ1-6, with 8 bases that match TRBD1. The CDR3 totals 13 residues. CDR1 is MNHEY, CDR2 SVGAGI, per germline. V lost 2 bases and J lost 13; bases outside the gene matches: 4. The CDR3 DNA follows: TGTGCCAGCAGTTACGACAGGGGACGTCCCCTCCACTTT. Residues: CASSYDRGRPLHF.

The rearrangement uses TRBV3-1 (or the pseudogene TRBV3-2) and TRBJ2-3; the match to TRBD2 covers 12 bases. Germline CDR1 LGHDT, CDR2 YNNKEL (reference sequence). The length of the CDR3 is 15 residues. The trim removed 7 bases at V and 5 bases at J, leaving 7 bases unmatched. The CDR3 DNA is TGTGCCAGCAAATCTAGCGGGGGGGCCGTAGATACGCAGTATTTT. Translating it yields CASKSSGGAVDTQYF.

V is TRBV7-6 and J is TRBJ1-2; 7 bases are a match to TRBD1. With 5 bases clipped from V and 6 bases from J, the junction kept 9 bases outside the gene matches. The CDR3 totals 14 residues. Germline V gives CDR1 SGHVS, CDR2 FNYEAQ. In nucleotides, the CDR3 is TGTGCCAGCAGCATCGAGGGGGCATTGGATGGCTACACCTTC. Translation: CASSIEGALDGYTF.

This clone was counted a single time. The gene calls are TRBV5-1 and TRBJ2-5; TRBD1 aligns across 7 bases. CDR1 SGHRS and CDR2 YFSETQ come from the germline V gene. V trimming: 0 bases; J trimming: 1 base; junction bases outside the gene matches: 6. The CDR3 loop spans 16 amino acids. The CDR3: CASSLGGQPFQETQYF. The CDR3 DNA reads as TGCGCCAGCAGCTTGGGGGGACAGCCTTTCCAAGAGACCCAGTACTTC. Looking up the rest from reference TRBV5-1 and TRBJ2-5 gives the full variable domain: KAGVTQTPRYLIKTRGQQVTLSCSPISGHRSVSWYQQTPGQGLQFLFEYFSETQRNKGNFPGRFSGRQFSNSRSEMNVSTLELGDSALYLCASSLGGQPFQETQYFGPGTRLLVL.

This chain uses TRBV29-1 with TRBJ1-2, with D possibly matching TRBD1 (5 bases). The CDR3 runs 11 residues. Per the germline V gene, CDR1 is SQVTM and CDR2 is ANQGSEA. V was clipped by 5 bases and J by 8 bases, with 12 bases between them. The CDR3 DNA reads TGCAGCGTTTTACTGGGGCGAGGCTACACCTTC. This translates into CSVLLGRGYTF.

The V gene is TRBV12-3 or TRBV12-4, the J gene TRBJ2-3, with unresolved D. V was clipped by 6 bases and J by 1 base, with 5 bases between them. The CDR3 length is 12 residues. For the CDR3, the DNA is TGTGCCAGCAGCTATGGCACAGATACGCAGTATTTT. This encodes CASSYGTDTQYF.

V and J are TRBV7-8 and TRBJ2-7; D may be TRBD2 (5 bases). Trimming left V 5 bases short and J 3 bases short, with 20 bases between. In germline, CDR1 is SGHVS, CDR2 FQNEAQ. The CDR3 is 16 residues long. The CDR3: CASSPRVRGDNYEQYF. In DNA form, the CDR3 reads TGTGCCAGCAGCCCCCGGGTACGGGGAGATAACTACGAGCAGTACTTC.

The CDR3 protein is CASSLIWGRYNEQFF. The CDR3 DNA follows: TGTGCCAGCAGCTTAATCTGGGGGCGATACAATGAGCAGTTCTTC. The chain has TRBV7-3 and TRBJ2-1; perhaps TRBD1 as D (6 bases). Germline V gives CDR1 SGHTA, CDR2 FQGTGA. The CDR3 totals 15 residues. The V and J ends lost 1 base and 4 bases respectively, with 11 bases between them.

V usage is TRBV7-3 and J usage is TRBJ2-1; TRBD1 might be the D (5 bases). Germline lookup yields CDR1 SGHTA and CDR2 FQGTGA. The ends were cut back, 2 bases at V and 6 bases at J, with 11 bases in the middle. This CDR3 is built from 14 residues. CDR3: CASSLGATGNEQFF. CDR3 bases: TGTGCCAGCAGCTTAGGGGCGACGGGCAATGAGCAGTTCTTC.

The gene calls are TRBV4-1 and TRBJ1-1, with a tentative D call TRBD1 (6 bases). The CDR3 runs 15 residues. Germline-derived CDR1 and CDR2 are MGHRA and YSYEKL. The V gene lost 2 bases and the J gene lost 5 bases, with 15 bases spanning the gap. CDR3 in DNA: TGCGCCAGCAGCCAACCAAGCACAGGGCGGACTGAAGCTTTCTTT. This translates into CASSQPSTGRTEAFF.

V gene TRBV6-1 combines with J gene TRBJ1-1, with 8 bases matching TRBD1. V shed 2 bases, J shed 10 bases, and the junction held 9 bases outside the gene matches. Germline CDR1 is MNHNS and CDR2 is SASEGT. The CDR3 has 14 residues. This CDR3 reads CASSESWTGLRAFF. The CDR3 nucleotides read TGTGCCAGCAGTGAATCTTGGACAGGGTTGAGAGCTTTCTTT.

The chain has TRBV7-9 and TRBJ2-1; 9 nucleotides match TRBD2. The trim removed 3 bases at V and 6 bases at J, leaving 6 bases unmatched. This CDR3 region has 15 residues. Germline values: CDR1 SEHNR, CDR2 FQNEAQ (reference sequence). The CDR3 region is CASSFGGGASNEQFF. In nucleotides, the CDR3 is TGTGCCAGCAGCTTTGGCGGGGGGGCTAGCAATGAGCAGTTCTTC.

Here the CDR3 reads CASSLHGTGGRETQYF. In nucleotides, the CDR3 is TGTGCCAGCAGCTTACACGGGACAGGGGGCAGGGAGACCCAGTACTTC. The genes are TRBV7-6 and TRBJ2-5; 12 bases agree with TRBD1. The CDR3 consists of 16 residues. The germline CDR1 and CDR2 sequences are SGHVS and FNYEAQ. J was trimmed by 5 bases and V by 2 bases; bases with no gene match: 6.

J is TRBJ1-4 and V is TRBV5-1; 7 positions agree with TRBD1. This CDR3 has 14 amino acids. J was trimmed by 8 bases and V by 2 bases; bases with no gene match: 6. CDR1 and CDR2 from the germline V gene are SGHRS and YFSETQ. The CDR3, as DNA: TGCGCCAGCAGCTTACGACAGGGCGACGAAAAACTGTTTTTT. Amino acid sequence: CASSLRQGDEKLFF. Full variable domain (missing parts from reference TRBV5-1 and TRBJ1-4): KAGVTQTPRYLIKTRGQQVTLSCSPISGHRSVSWYQQTPGQGLQFLFEYFSETQRNKGNFPGRFSGRQFSNSRSEMNVSTLELGDSALYLCASSLRQGDEKLFFGSGTQLSVL.

This clone was recorded a few times. The chain links TRBV6-1 to TRBJ1-2, with TRBD1 matching over 7 bases. The V gene's germline CDR1 is MNHNS and CDR2 SASEGT. This CDR3 is built from 15 residues. V lost 0 bases to trimming and J lost 8 bases; unmatched junction nucleotides: 9. The chain's CDR3 is CASSEAAGGTYGYTF. In DNA form, the CDR3 reads TGTGCCAGCAGTGAAGCAGCAGGGGGAACCTACGGCTACACCTTC.